The entry below describes one T cell receptor beta chain. Its target is unknown. This record belongs to a study of shared clonotypes between healthy human individuals. Study conclusions and caveats: Represented diversity (both genetic and exposure-history) was limited by the small number of donors.

Several immunoSEQ 96-well plates shared each subset's DNA, each plate a replicate. Replicate PCRs from sorted subsets contained around 200 ng DNA, which is tens of thousands of T cell genomes. The method was immunoSEQ multiplex PCR; TCRdb's version includes in-frame clones alone and lacks a portion of them. The data hold around 1,100,000 clones, with approximately 77% observed a single time. Splitting the CD4+ cells yielded a CD45RA+ naive subset and a CD45RA-negative memory subset. The CDR3 runs 16 residues. The germline V gene has CDR1 SGHAT and CDR2 FQNNGV. V was shortened by 5 bases and J by 3 bases, with 17 bases between the two germline ends.

The sequenced material came from memory CD4+ T cells from PBMCs. Subset defined: CD45RA-negative fraction. The source is a man younger than 35 in good health. Some clones in this sample may be carry-over from other donors' samples. The chain recombines TRBV11-2 with TRBJ2-1, with D perhaps matching TRBD2 (6 bases). DNA for the CDR3: TGTGCCAGCAGCCCGGATTTGGGGGGAAACTACAATGAGCAGTTCTTC. The encoded protein is CASSPDLGGNYNEQFF.